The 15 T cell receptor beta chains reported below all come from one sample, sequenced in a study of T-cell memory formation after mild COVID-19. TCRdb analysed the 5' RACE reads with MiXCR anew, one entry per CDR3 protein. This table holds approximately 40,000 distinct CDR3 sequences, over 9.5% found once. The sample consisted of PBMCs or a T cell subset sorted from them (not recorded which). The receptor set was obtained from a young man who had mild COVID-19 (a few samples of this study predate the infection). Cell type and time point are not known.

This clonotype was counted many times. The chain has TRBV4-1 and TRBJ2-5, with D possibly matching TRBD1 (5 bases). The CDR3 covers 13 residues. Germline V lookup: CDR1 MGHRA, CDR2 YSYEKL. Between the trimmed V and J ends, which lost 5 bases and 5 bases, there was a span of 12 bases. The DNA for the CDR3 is TGCGCCAGCAGCTCCCTGGGGCGGGAGACCCAGTACTTC. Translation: CASSSLGRETQYF.

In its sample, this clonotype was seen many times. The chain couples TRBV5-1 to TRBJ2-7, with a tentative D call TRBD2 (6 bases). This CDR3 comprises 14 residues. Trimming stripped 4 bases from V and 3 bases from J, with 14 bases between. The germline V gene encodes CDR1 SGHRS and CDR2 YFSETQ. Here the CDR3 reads CASSLGWGDYEQYF. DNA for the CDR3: TGCGCCAGCAGCCTGGGTTGGGGGGACTACGAGCAGTACTTC.

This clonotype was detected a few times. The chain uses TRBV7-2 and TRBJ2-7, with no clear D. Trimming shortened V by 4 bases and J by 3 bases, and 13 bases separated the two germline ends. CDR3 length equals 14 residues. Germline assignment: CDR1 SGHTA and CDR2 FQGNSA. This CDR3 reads CASSSRTLDYEQYF. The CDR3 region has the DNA TGTGCCAGCAGCTCACGGACCCTAGACTACGAGCAGTACTTC.

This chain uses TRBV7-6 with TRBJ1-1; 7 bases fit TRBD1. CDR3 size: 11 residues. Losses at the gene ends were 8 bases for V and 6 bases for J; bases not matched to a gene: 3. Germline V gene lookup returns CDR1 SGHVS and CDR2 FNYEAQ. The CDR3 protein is CASRQGAEAFF. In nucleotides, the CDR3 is TGTGCCAGCCGACAGGGCGCTGAAGCTTTCTTT.

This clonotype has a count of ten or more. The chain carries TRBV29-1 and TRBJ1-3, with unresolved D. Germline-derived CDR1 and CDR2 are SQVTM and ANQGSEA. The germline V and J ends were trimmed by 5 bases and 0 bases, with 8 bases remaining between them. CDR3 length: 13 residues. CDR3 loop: CSVKAFSGNTIYF. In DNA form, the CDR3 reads TGCAGCGTTAAGGCCTTCTCTGGAAACACCATATATTTT.

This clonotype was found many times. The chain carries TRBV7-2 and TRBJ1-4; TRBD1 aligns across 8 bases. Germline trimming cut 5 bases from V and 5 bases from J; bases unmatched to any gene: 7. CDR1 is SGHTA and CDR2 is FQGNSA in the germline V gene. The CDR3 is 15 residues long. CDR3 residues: CASSQRTGRNEKLFF. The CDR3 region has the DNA TGTGCCAGCAGCCAGAGGACAGGGAGGAATGAAAAACTGTTTTTT. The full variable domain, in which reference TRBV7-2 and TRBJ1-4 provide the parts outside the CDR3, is GAGVSQSPSNKVTEKGKDVELRCDPISGHTALYWYRQSLGQGLEFLIYFQGNSAPDKSGLPSDRFSAERTGGSVSTLTIQRTQQEDSAVYLCASSQRTGRNEKLFFGSGTQLSVL.

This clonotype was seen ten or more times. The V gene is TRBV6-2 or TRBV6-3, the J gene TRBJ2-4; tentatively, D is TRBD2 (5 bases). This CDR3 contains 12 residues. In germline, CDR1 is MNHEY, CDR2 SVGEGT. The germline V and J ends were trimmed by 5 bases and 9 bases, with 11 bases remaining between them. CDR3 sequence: CASSIKRGIQYF. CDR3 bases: TGTGCCAGCAGTATTAAACGGGGCATTCAGTACTTC.

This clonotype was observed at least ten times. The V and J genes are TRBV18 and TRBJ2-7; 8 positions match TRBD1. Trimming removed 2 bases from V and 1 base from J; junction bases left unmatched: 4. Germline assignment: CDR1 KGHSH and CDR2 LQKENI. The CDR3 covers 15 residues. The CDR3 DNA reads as TGTGCCAGCTCACCAGGGACAGGCGAATCCTACGAGCAGTACTTC. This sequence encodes CASSPGTGESYEQYF.

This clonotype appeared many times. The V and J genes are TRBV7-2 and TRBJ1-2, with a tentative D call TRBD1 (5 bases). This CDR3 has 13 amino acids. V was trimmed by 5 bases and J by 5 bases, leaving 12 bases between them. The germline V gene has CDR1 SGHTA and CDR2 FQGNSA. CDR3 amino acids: CASSLSGHYGYTF. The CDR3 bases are TGTGCCAGCAGCCTAAGTGGACATTATGGCTACACCTTC.

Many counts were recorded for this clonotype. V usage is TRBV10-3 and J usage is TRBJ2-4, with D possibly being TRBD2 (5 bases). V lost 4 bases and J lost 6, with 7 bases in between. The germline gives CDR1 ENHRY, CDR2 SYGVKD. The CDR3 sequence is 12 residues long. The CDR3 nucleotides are TGTGCCATCAGTGCTGAGGGAAACATTCAGTACTTC. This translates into CAISAEGNIQYF.

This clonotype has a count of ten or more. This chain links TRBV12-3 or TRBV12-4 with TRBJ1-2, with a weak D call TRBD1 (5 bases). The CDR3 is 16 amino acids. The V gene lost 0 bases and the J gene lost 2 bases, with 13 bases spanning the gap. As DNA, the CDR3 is TGTGCCAGCAGTTTAGCAAGTGGGACTGCGAACTATGGCTACACCTTC. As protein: CASSLASGTANYGYTF.

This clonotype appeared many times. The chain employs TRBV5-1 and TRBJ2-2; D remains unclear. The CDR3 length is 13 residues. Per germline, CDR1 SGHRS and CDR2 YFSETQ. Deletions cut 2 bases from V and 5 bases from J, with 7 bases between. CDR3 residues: CASSLQITGELFF. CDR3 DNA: TGCGCCAGCAGCTTACAGATTACCGGGGAGCTGTTTTTT.

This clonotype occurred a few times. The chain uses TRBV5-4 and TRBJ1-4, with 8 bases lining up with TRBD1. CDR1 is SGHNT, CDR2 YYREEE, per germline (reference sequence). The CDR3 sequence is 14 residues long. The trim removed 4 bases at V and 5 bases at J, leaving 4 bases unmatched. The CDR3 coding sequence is TGTGCCAGCAGCCTTCAGGGGGCAAATGAAAAACTGTTTTTT. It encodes CASSLQGANEKLFF. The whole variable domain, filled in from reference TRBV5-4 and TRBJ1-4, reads ETGVTQSPTHLIKTRGQQVTLRCSSQSGHNTVSWYQQALGQGPQFIFQYYREEENGRGNFPPRFSGLQFPNYSSELNVNALELDDSALYLCASSLQGANEKLFFGSGTQLSVL.

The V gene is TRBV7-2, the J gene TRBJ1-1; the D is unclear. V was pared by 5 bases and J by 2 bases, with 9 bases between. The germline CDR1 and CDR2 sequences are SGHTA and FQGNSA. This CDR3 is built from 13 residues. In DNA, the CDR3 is TGTGCCAGCAGCCCGTACTATAACACTGAAGCTTTCTTT. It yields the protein CASSPYYNTEAFF. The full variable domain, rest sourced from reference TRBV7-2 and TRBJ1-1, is GAGVSQSPSNKVTEKGKDVELRCDPISGHTALYWYRQSLGQGLEFLIYFQGNSAPDKSGLPSDRFSAERTGGSVSTLTIQRTQQEDSAVYLCASSPYYNTEAFFGQGTRLTVV.

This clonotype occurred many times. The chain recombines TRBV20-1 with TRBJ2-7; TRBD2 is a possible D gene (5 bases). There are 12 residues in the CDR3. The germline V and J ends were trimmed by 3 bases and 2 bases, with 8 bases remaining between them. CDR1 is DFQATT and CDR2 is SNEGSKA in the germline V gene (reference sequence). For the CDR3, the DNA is TGCAGTGCTAGGGTCGGGACCTACGAGCAGTACGTC. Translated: CSARVGTYEQYV.